One and the same sample provided the 29 T cell receptor beta chains below, sequenced in a study of T cell responses to AZD1222 COVID-19 vaccine (dated by TCRdb to the early 2020s). The library was produced with the immunoSEQ multiplex PCR assay. TCRdb's version of the immuneACCESS table is confined to in-frame rearrangements and falls short of the full clone set. An unresolved V gene accounts for under half of the shortfall where checked; the remainder is of unknown origin. A total of 150,000 to 200,000 clones appear in this sample, roughly 92% of them only once. The ten largest make up 1% of the sample. The time point label here, explained by the study, means: about 28 days (+/-7) after the second vaccine dose. The sequencing here drew on peripheral blood, taken 28 days after the second AZD1222 dose. Receptors were obtained from an adult who received the AZD1222 COVID-19 vaccine.

This clone has only one observation. V is TRBV5-1 and J is TRBJ2-3, with a possible D match to TRBD1 (6 bases). Germline assignment: CDR1 SGHRS and CDR2 YFSETQ. The CDR3 runs to 16 residues. Deletions cut 2 bases from V and 2 bases from J, with 15 bases between. In DNA form, the CDR3 reads TGCGCCAGCAGCTTAACAGGGTTTAAGAACACAGATACGCAGTATTTT. This gives the protein CASSLTGFKNTDTQYF.

The chain couples TRBV29-1 to TRBJ2-2; D perhaps matches TRBD1 (6 bases). Looked up from germline, CDR1 is SQVTM and CDR2 is ANQGSEA. There are 14 residues in the CDR3. Trimming took off 5 bases at V and 3 bases at J, with 13 bases between the two ends. In DNA, the CDR3 is TGCAGCGTTAAAGGACAGCGAGACACCGGGGAGCTGTTTTTT. This sequence encodes CSVKGQRDTGELFF.

The sample holds one count of this clone. The chain employs TRBV5-1 and TRBJ1-3; possible D gene TRBD1, 6 bases. Germline CDR1 SGHRS, CDR2 YFSETQ. This CDR3 has 13 residues. CDR3 in DNA: TGCTCCGAGGGGGGGTGGAGTGGAAACACCATATATTTT. This sequence encodes CSEGGWSGNTIYF.

CDR3 nucleotides: TGTGCCAGCAGCCAAGAAGGGCCTAGCGGGGGGGCTAATGAGCAGTTCTTC. It yields the protein CASSQEGPSGGANEQFF. This chain connects TRBV4-2 to TRBJ2-1; 12 bases are a match to TRBD2. The ends lost 0 bases at V and 7 bases at J; junction bases unmatched: 7. Germline-derived CDR1 and CDR2 are LGHNA and YNFKEQ. The CDR3 runs 17 residues.

The V call is TRBV7-8, the J call TRBJ1-3; D gene ambiguous. Germline CDR1 SGHVS, CDR2 FQNEAQ. The germline V and J ends were trimmed by 2 bases and 9 bases, with 11 bases remaining between them. The CDR3 spans 13 residues. In DNA, the CDR3 is TGTGCCAGCAGCTTATCTAGCCGACGCACCATATATTTT. It encodes CASSLSSRRTIYF. The entire variable domain, with the rest obtained from reference TRBV7-8 and TRBJ1-3, is as follows: GAGVSQSPRYKVAKRGQDVALRCDPISGHVSLFWYQQALGQGPEFLTYFQNEAQLDKSGLPSDRFFAERPEGSVSTLKIQRTQQEDSAVYLCASSLSSRRTIYFGEGSWLTVV.

The V gene is TRBV2, the J gene TRBJ2-2, with 12 bases matching TRBD2. Germline values: CDR1 SNHLY, CDR2 FYNNEI. V trimming: 7 bases; J trimming: 5 bases; junction bases outside the gene matches: 2. The length of the CDR3 is 14 residues. The CDR3 bases are TGTGCCAGCAAAGGACTAGCGGGGACCGGGGAGCTGTTTTTT. This encodes CASKGLAGTGELFF.

The chain uses TRBV5-4 and TRBJ2-5, with 11 bases identical to TRBD2. CDR1 SGHNT and CDR2 YYREEE come from the germline V gene (reference sequence). V trimming: 2 bases; J trimming: 7 bases; junction bases outside the gene matches: 7. The CDR3 is 15 amino acids. CDR3 protein: CASSLLAGALGTQYF. The CDR3 bases are TGTGCCAGCAGCTTACTAGCGGGGGCGTTGGGGACCCAGTACTTC.

This sequence joins TRBV3-1 (or the pseudogene TRBV3-2) and TRBJ2-2; 8 bases agree with TRBD1. The CDR3 is 16 amino acids. The germline CDR1 and CDR2 sequences are LGHDT and YNNKEL (reference sequence). V shed 4 bases, J shed 7 bases, and the junction held 11 bases outside the gene matches. The CDR3, as DNA: TGTGCCAGCAGCCCAGGACAGGGTCGTAAAGGCGGGGAGCTGTTTTTT. It codes for CASSPGQGRKGGELFF.

The chain carries TRBV30 and TRBJ1-2; the match to TRBD1 covers 10 bases. CDR3 length: 16 amino acids. J was trimmed by 4 bases and V by 4 bases; bases with no gene match: 12. Germline assignment: CDR1 GTSNPN and CDR2 SVGIG (reference sequence). The CDR3, as DNA: TGTGCCTGGACTGCCGGGACAGGGGCGTGGTCCTATGGCTACACCTTC. Its protein product is CAWTAGTGAWSYGYTF. Variable domain in full (rest from reference TRBV30 and TRBJ1-2): SQTIHQWPATLVQPVGSPLSLECTVEGTSNPNLYWYRQAAGRGLQLLFYSVGIGQISSEVPQNLSASRPQDRQFILSSKKLLLSDSGFYLCAWTAGTGAWSYGYTFGSGTRLTVV.

CDR3 region: CASRDRVRYEQYF. The CDR3 DNA is TGTGCCAGCAGGGACAGGGTGAGGTACGAGCAGTACTTC. The rearrangement joins TRBV6-5 to TRBJ2-7; 8 nucleotides line up with TRBD1. This CDR3 is 13 amino acids long. With 6 bases clipped from V and 4 bases from J, the junction kept 5 bases outside the gene matches. Germline V gene lookup returns CDR1 MNHEY and CDR2 SVGAGI.

J is TRBJ1-2 and V is TRBV6-5; no firm D call. The V and J ends lost 0 bases and 0 bases respectively, with 5 bases between them. The CDR3 has 14 amino acids. Per germline, CDR1 MNHEY and CDR2 SVGAGI. The chain's CDR3 is CASSYSISNYGYTF. CDR3 coding DNA: TGTGCCAGCAGTTACTCGATCTCTAACTATGGCTACACCTTC.

As to this clone: The same CDR3 can be traced to other DNA sequences in this sample. The CDR3 DNA is TGCGCCAGCAGCTTGGTCGGGGTCTCTGGAAACACCATATATTTT. This gives the protein CASSLVGVSGNTIYF. The rearrangement links TRBV5-1 to TRBJ1-3; D remains ambiguous. The germline V gene has CDR1 SGHRS and CDR2 YFSETQ. V shed 0 bases and J shed 0 bases, with 7 bases lying between them. The CDR3 covers 15 residues.

V gene TRBV4-2 combines with J gene TRBJ2-7; TRBD2 is a possible D gene (6 bases). The CDR3 covers 15 residues. Trimming took off 0 bases at V and 3 bases at J, with 12 bases between the two ends. Germline assignment: CDR1 LGHNA and CDR2 YNFKEQ. Here the CDR3 reads CASSQDSAEGYEQYF. CDR3 sequence (DNA): TGTGCCAGCAGCCAAGACAGCGCGGAGGGCTACGAGCAGTACTTC.

The chain joins TRBV28 to TRBJ1-2; D remains ambiguous. Trimming cost V 5 bases and J 2 bases, with 9 bases left between them. Germline V gives CDR1 MDHEN, CDR2 SYDVKM. The CDR3 has 13 amino acids. CDR3: CASSPTSNYGYTF. The CDR3 coding sequence is TGTGCCAGCAGTCCCACTTCCAACTATGGCTACACCTTC.

The chain is built from TRBV15 and TRBJ1-5; no reliable D call. Trimming shortened V by 7 bases and J by 0 bases, and 13 bases separated the two germline ends. CDR3 size: 15 residues. In germline, CDR1 is LNHNV, CDR2 YYDKDF (reference sequence). In DNA form, the CDR3 reads TGTGCCACCAAGATTTTCCCGGGTAGCAATCAGCCCCAGCATTTT. Translation gives CATKIFPGSNQPQHF. Variable domain in full (rest from reference TRBV15 and TRBJ1-5): DAMVIQNPRYQVTQFGKPVTLSCSQTLNHNVMYWYQQKSSQAPKLLFHYYDKDFNNEADTPDNFQSRRPNTSFCFLDIRSPGLGDTAMYLCATKIFPGSNQPQHFGDGTRLSIL.

This clone appeared once. The gene calls are TRBV12-3 or TRBV12-4 and TRBJ1-4; 9 bases line up with TRBD1. CDR3 length: 13 amino acids. The junction had 1 base not matched to a gene; V was cut back by 6 bases and J by 5 bases. The CDR3 sequence: CASRTGGNEKLFF. CDR3 DNA sequence: TGTGCCAGCAGGACAGGGGGGAATGAAAAACTGTTTTTT.

This chain connects TRBV27 to TRBJ2-1; maybe TRBD2 (6 bases). The CDR3 is made up of 16 amino acids. Per germline, CDR1 MNHEY and CDR2 SMNVEV (reference sequence). Trimming took off 0 bases at V and 5 bases at J, with 14 bases between the two ends. The CDR3 region is CASSLSGGRTNNEQFF. CDR3 nucleotides: TGTGCCAGCAGTTTATCGGGCGGTAGGACTAACAATGAGCAGTTCTTC.

The rearrangement links TRBV5-4 to TRBJ2-2; D is possibly TRBD1 (5 bases). Between the trimmed V and J ends, which lost 10 bases and 1 base, there was a span of 11 bases. CDR1 and CDR2 (germline): SGHNT, YYREEE (reference sequence). This CDR3 comprises 13 residues. The DNA of the CDR3 is TGTGCCCCAGGGTCCCGGAACACCGGGGAGCTGTTTTTT. It yields the protein CAPGSRNTGELFF.

J is TRBJ1-1 and V is TRBV4-1, with D tentatively TRBD1 (6 bases). Trimming left V 4 bases short and J 8 bases short, with 20 bases between. Germline CDR1 reads MGHRA; CDR2 reads YSYEKL. This CDR3 spans 15 amino acids. The CDR3 DNA reads as TGCGCCAGCAGCCTCGGACAGATCTTGGGGATGGAAGCTTTCTTT. Its protein is CASSLGQILGMEAFF.

The V gene is TRBV25-1, the J gene TRBJ1-2; TRBD1 is a possible D gene (6 bases). Trimming removed 7 bases at V and 4 bases at J, with 19 bases between. The CDR3 loop spans 15 amino acids. Germline V gene data show CDR1 as MGHDK and CDR2 as SYGVNS. The chain's CDR3 is CASIRLRGPGYGYTF. Here the CDR3 DNA reads TGTGCCAGCATACGGCTCCGGGGGCCCGGCTATGGCTACACCTTC.

The genes are TRBV19 and TRBJ1-4; D is uncertain. Trimming removed 3 bases at V and 6 bases at J, with 8 bases between. The germline gives CDR1 LNHDA, CDR2 SQIVND (reference sequence). This CDR3 contains 13 residues. Written as DNA, the CDR3 is TGTGCCAGTAGTATGAACGGGGATGAAAAACTGTTTTTT. This sequence encodes CASSMNGDEKLFF.

The chain recombines TRBV15 with TRBJ1-6, with D unresolved. The CDR3 has 15 amino acids. Germline values: CDR1 LNHNV, CDR2 YYDKDF (reference sequence). Trimming removed 3 bases from V and 9 bases from J, with 15 bases in between. The CDR3, as DNA: TGTGCCACCAGCAGTACCCGGACCCCGTCTTCACCCCTCCACTTT. This gives the protein CATSSTRTPSSPLHF.

This clone was observed once. The chain uses TRBV29-1 and TRBJ1-3, with D possibly being TRBD1 (6 bases). The CDR3 has 13 residues. Germline-derived CDR1 and CDR2 are SQVTM and ANQGSEA. The germline V and J ends were trimmed by 5 bases and 2 bases, with 10 bases remaining between them. The CDR3 region is CSVRTGTGNTIYF. The CDR3 DNA sequence: TGCAGCGTTAGAACAGGGACTGGAAACACCATATATTTT.

The CDR3 region is CSVPTGNYGYTF. The DNA for the CDR3 is TGCAGCGTTCCGACAGGGAACTATGGCTACACCTTC. This chain links TRBV29-1 with TRBJ1-2; 7 bases match TRBD1. Germline-derived CDR1 and CDR2 are SQVTM and ANQGSEA. The ends lost 5 bases at V and 2 bases at J; junction bases unmatched: 2. The CDR3 is made up of 12 amino acids.

The rearrangement links TRBV19 to TRBJ2-1; 9 bases align to TRBD1. Unmatched junction bases numbered 11, after V lost 4 bases and J lost 7 bases. The germline CDR1 and CDR2 sequences are LNHDA and SQIVND (reference sequence). The CDR3 spans 16 residues. This chain's CDR3 is CASSTPGQGSGNEQFF. Written as DNA, the CDR3 is TGTGCCAGTAGTACGCCGGGACAGGGTTCAGGGAATGAGCAGTTCTTC.

The chain links TRBV2 to TRBJ1-2; 8 nucleotides align to TRBD1. V lost 6 bases to trimming and J lost 6 bases; unmatched junction nucleotides: 9. This CDR3 region has 14 residues. Per germline, CDR1 SNHLY and CDR2 FYNNEI. CDR3 in DNA: TGTGCCAGCAGGGACGGGACAGGCGGGGATGGCTACACCTTC. Translating gives CASRDGTGGDGYTF.

The rearrangement joins TRBV20-1 to TRBJ1-1; no clear D gene. CDR3 length equals 12 residues. V lost 3 bases to trimming and J lost 13 bases, with 18 bases between them. Germline CDR1 and CDR2: DFQATT and SNEGSKA (reference sequence). The CDR3 DNA reads TGCAGTGCTAGTGGGCAGGCCAATGTGGGTTTCTTT. As protein: CSASGQANVGFF.

J is TRBJ2-5 and V is TRBV5-6; 8 bases agree with TRBD1. The CDR3 has 12 amino acids. CDR1 is SGHDT, CDR2 YYEEEE, per germline. The junction had 1 base not matched to a gene; V was cut back by 5 bases and J by 4 bases. The CDR3 loop reads CASRTGVETQYF. The CDR3 nucleotides read TGTGCCAGCAGGACAGGGGTAGAGACCCAGTACTTC.

This chain connects TRBV5-4 to TRBJ2-5; D perhaps matches TRBD2 (6 bases). Deletions cut 0 bases from V and 2 bases from J, with 8 bases between. This CDR3 contains 14 residues. Germline values: CDR1 SGHNT, CDR2 YYREEE (reference sequence). CDR3 protein: CASSLDAGQETQYF. The CDR3 DNA follows: TGTGCCAGCAGCTTGGATGCGGGACAAGAGACCCAGTACTTC.